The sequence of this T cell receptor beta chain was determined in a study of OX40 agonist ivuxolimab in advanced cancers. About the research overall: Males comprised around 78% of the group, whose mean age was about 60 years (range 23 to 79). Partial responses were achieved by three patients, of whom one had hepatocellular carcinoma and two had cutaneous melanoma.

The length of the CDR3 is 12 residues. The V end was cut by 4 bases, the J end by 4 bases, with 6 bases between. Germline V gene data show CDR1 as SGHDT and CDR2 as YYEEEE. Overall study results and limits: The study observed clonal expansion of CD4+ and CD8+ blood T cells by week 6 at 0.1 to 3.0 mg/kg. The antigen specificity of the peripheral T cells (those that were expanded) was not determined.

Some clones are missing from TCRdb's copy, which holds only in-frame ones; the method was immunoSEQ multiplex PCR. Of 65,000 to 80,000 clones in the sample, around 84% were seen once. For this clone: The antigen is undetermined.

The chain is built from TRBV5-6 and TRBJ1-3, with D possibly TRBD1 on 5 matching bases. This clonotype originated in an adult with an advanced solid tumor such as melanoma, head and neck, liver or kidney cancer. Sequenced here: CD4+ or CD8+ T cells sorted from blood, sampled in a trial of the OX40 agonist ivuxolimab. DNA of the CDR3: TGTGCCAGCAGCCGGACAGGAAACACCATATATTTT. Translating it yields CASSRTGNTIYF.